This TCR beta chain was sequenced for a study of blood T cells in healthy people across ages. Isolation of PBMCs gave at least 7 million cells per sample. Then a second PCR, running roughly 7 to 11 cycles, was carried out with a sample-barcoded 5' primer and a J-beta primer mix. A tag from a template-switch adaptor with 12 random nucleotides marked each cDNA molecule. From the 5' RACE reads, TCRdb called clonotypes with MiXCR, one entry per CDR3 protein. The data hold approximately 780,000 distinct CDR3 sequences, with roughly 24% observed a single time. This clonotype has just a few counts. Its antigen remains unidentified. Study-wide results and caveats: TCR beta diversity was tightly associated with the proportion of naive T cells.

This CDR3 contains 19 residues. J lost 10 bases, V lost 0 bases, and 19 bases had no gene match. In germline, CDR1 is SGHAT, CDR2 FQNNGV. This sample was shared with a second study, whose subject was T cells of mothers and their children. This second report adds: Compared with unrelated pairs, related mother-child pairs had slightly higher, non-significant overlap.

Input material: blood. The clonotype was recovered from a boy between 10 and 17 years old in good health. The rearrangement joins TRBV11-2 to TRBJ2-1; 9 nucleotides match TRBD2. CDR3 loop: CASSLELAGVGTPGNEQFF. Written as DNA, the CDR3 is TGTGCCAGCAGCTTAGAATTAGCGGGAGTTGGTACCCCTGGCAACGAGCAGTTCTTC.